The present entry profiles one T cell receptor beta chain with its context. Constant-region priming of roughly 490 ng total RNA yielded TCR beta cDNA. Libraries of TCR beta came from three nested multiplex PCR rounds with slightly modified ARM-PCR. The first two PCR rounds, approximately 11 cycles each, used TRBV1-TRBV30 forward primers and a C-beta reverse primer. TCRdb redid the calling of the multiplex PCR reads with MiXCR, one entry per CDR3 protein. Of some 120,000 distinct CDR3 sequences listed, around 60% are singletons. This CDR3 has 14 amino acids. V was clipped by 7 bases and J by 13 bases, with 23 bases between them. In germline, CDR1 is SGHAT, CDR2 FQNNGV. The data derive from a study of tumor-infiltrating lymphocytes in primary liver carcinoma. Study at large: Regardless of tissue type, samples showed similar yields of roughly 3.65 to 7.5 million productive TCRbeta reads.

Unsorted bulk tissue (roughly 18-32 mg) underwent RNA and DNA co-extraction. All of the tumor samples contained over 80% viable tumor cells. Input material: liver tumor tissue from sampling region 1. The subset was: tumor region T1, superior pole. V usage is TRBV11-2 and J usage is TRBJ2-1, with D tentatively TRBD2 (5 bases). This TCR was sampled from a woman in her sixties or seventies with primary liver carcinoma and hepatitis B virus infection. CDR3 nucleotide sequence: TGTGCCAGCACTTCGGACTCGAGGTATAGGGAACAGTTCTTC. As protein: CASTSDSRYREQFF.